This T cell receptor (beta chain) was retrieved from a study of T cells in Graves' hyperthyroidism and ophthalmopathy. This clonotype came up many times. The length of the CDR3 is 11 residues. The V gene's germline CDR1 is SGHAT and CDR2 FQNNGV. Trimming took off 3 bases at V and 10 bases at J, with 9 bases between the two ends. RNA transcripts gave rise to amplified TCR beta CDR3 regions. HTBI primers were used for first-round RT-PCR of the TCR CDR3. TCRdb redid the calling of the multiplex PCR reads with MiXCR, one entry per CDR3 protein. The sample lists about 840,000 distinct CDR3 sequences, about two fifths seen once, with 8% to 9% in the top ten.

The TCR was taken from a man in his late teens or twenties with Graves' hyperthyroidism. The chain combines TRBV11-2 with TRBJ2-5; D is undetermined. The sequenced sample consisted of blood. The CDR3 is CASSLVGRQYF. CDR3 DNA sequence: TGTGCCAGCAGCTTGGTAGGACGCCAGTACTTC. Complete variable domain (other parts from reference TRBV11-2 and TRBJ2-5): EAGVAQSPRYKIIEKRQSVAFWCNPISGHATLYWYQQILGQGPKLLIQFQNNGVVDDSQLPKDRFSAERLKGVDSTLKIQPAKLEDSAVYLCASSLVGRQYFGPGTRLLVL.